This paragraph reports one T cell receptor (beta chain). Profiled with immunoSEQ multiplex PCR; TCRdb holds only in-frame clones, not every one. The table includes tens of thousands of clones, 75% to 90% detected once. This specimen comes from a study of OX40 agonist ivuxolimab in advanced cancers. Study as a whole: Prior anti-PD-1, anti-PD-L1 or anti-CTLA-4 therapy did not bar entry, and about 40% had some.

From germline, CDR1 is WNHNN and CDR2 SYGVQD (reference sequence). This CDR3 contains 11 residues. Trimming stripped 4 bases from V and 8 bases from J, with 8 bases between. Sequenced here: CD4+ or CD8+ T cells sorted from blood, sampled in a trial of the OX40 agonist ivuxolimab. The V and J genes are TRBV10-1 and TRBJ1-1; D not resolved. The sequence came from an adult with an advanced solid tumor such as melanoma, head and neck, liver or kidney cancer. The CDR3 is CASSGGGEAFF. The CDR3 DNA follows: TGCGCCAGCAGTGGAGGTGGGGAAGCTTTCTTT.